One sample yielded the 22 T cell receptor beta chains listed below, sequenced in a study of breast tumors, draining lymph nodes, adjacent tissues. TCRdb re-called the multiplex PCR reads through MiXCR, storing one row per CDR3 protein. The sample shows around 300,000 distinct CDR3 sequences, around 30% of them seen only once. The lymph nodes were axillary draining lymph nodes from breast cancer patients. Sequencing was performed on axillary lymph node tissue. The receptors here all came from a female donor with breast cancer. Some clones in this sample may be carry-over from other donors' samples.

This chain uses TRBV3-1 with TRBJ2-3, with a weak D call TRBD1 (6 bases). V was trimmed by 2 bases and J by 4 bases, leaving 10 bases between them. Germline V gene sequence: CDR1 LGHDT, CDR2 YNNKEL (reference sequence). CDR3 length: 14 residues. CDR3 DNA sequence: TGTGCCAGCAGCCAAAACAGGGTAGCAGATACGCAGTATTTT. It specifies CASSQNRVADTQYF.

Details on this clonotype: A single base separates this from a much larger clone, so it may be a read error. This chain joins TRBV11-2 and TRBJ1-5; D unclear. There are 14 residues in the CDR3. The germline CDR1 and CDR2 sequences are SGHAT and FQNNGV. The ends were cut back, 0 bases at V and 6 bases at J, with 9 bases in the middle. CDR3 bases: TGTGCCAGCAGCTTAGAAGTGGGAAGTCAGCCCCAGCATTTT. It translates to CASSLEVGSQPQHF.

This clonotype was recorded many times. The chain combines TRBV13 with TRBJ1-2; no reliable D call. Germline V gives CDR1 PRHDT, CDR2 FYEKMQ (reference sequence). V gave up 1 base and J gave up 4 bases, with 16 bases separating them. The CDR3 runs to 16 residues. The chain's CDR3 is CASSLVGSGRVYGYTF. CDR3 sequence (DNA): TGTGCCAGCAGCTTAGTGGGCTCCGGGCGAGTCTATGGCTACACCTTC.

As for this clonotype: One junction end disagrees with the germline gene, perhaps due to a read error. The rearrangement links TRBV20-1 to TRBJ2-6, with 9 bases aligning to TRBD1. The length of the CDR3 is 12 residues. CDR1 and CDR2 from the germline V gene are DFQATT and SNEGSKA (reference sequence). CDR3 nucleotides: TGCAGTGCCGCGACAGGGGGCAACGTCCTGACTTTC. This codes for CSAATGGNVLTF.

The genes are TRBV6-1 and TRBJ2-1; 8 positions match TRBD2. The germline V gene encodes CDR1 MNHNS and CDR2 SASEGT. This CDR3 contains 19 residues. Trimming at V came to 2 bases and at J to 0 bases, leaving 12 bases not matched to a gene. The CDR3 region has the DNA TGTGCCAGCAGTGAAACTCGATTTAGCGGGATGAGCTCCTACAATGAGCAGTTCTTC. Protein: CASSETRFSGMSSYNEQFF.

The rearrangement links TRBV7-3 to TRBJ1-3; tentative D call: TRBD1 (6 bases). Trimming removed 3 bases at V and 9 bases at J, with 36 bases between. CDR3 length equals 21 residues. Germline V lookup: CDR1 SGHTA, CDR2 FQGTGA. The CDR3, as DNA: TGTGCCAGCAGCTTTGGGGGCGGGGTAGATACGCAGTATCTTGGCCCAGGCACCATATATTTT. Amino acids: CASSFGGGVDTQYLGPGTIYF.

The sample holds many counts of this clonotype. The chain joins TRBV5-6 to TRBJ2-1; TRBD1 is a possible D gene (5 bases). V was clipped by 0 bases and J by 8 bases, with 9 bases between them. Germline-derived CDR1 and CDR2 are SGHDT and YYEEEE. The CDR3 is made up of 13 amino acids. The CDR3, as DNA: TGTGCCAGCAGCTTGGATGGACACTATGAGCAGTTCTTC. Residues: CASSLDGHYEQFF. The variable domain in full, completed from reference TRBV5-6 and TRBJ2-1, reads DAGVTQSPTHLIKTRGQQVTLRCSPKSGHDTVSWYQQALGQGPQFIFQYYEEEERQRGNFPDRFSGHQFPNYSSELNVNALLLGDSALYLCASSLDGHYEQFFGPGTRLTVL.

There are many counts of this clonotype. Relative to the germline gene, one junction end is altered; a read error may explain this. J is TRBJ2-7 and V is TRBV6-1; D uncertain. The germline V gene has CDR1 MNHNS and CDR2 SASEGT. CDR3 length: 14 amino acids. CDR3 in amino acids: CASSQAYPPYEQYF. CDR3 nucleotide sequence: TGTGCCAGCAGTCAAGCGTACCCCCCCTACGAGCAGTACTTC.

Points on this clonotype: A read error may be the cause here, since a much bigger clone is one base away. The V call is TRBV6-1, the J call TRBJ2-5; 9 bases line up with TRBD2. Germline assignment: CDR1 MNHNS and CDR2 SASEGT. The CDR3 totals 16 residues. Trimming at V came to 5 bases and at J to 1 base, leaving 8 bases not matched to a gene. Here the CDR3 reads CASSPPGLASQETQYF. CDR3 DNA sequence: TGTGCCAGCAGTCCGCCAGGACTAGCGAGCCAAGAGACCCAGTACTTC.

With regard to this clonotype: A read error is possible here, since a much larger clone lies one base away. The chain employs TRBV12-3 or TRBV12-4 and TRBJ2-7; perhaps TRBD1 as D (6 bases). V dropped 1 base and J dropped 5 bases, with 15 bases sitting between them. This CDR3 contains 15 residues. As DNA, the CDR3 is TGTGCCAGCAGTTTAGGGGGACAAGTAACCCACGAGCAGTACTTC. This translates into CASSLGGQVTHEQYF.

The rearrangement links TRBV7-9 to TRBJ2-3, with D perhaps given as TRBD1 or TRBD2 (5 bases each). Per germline, CDR1 SEHNR and CDR2 FQNEAQ (reference sequence). This CDR3 is built from 13 residues. The V and J ends lost 8 bases and 6 bases respectively, with 15 bases between them. The CDR3 spells CASPRVGTDTQYF. DNA for the CDR3: TGTGCCAGCCCCCGTGTTGGGACCGATACGCAGTATTTT.

The sample holds many counts of this clonotype. V and J are TRBV15 and TRBJ1-2, with D tentatively TRBD1 (5 bases). The CDR3 is made up of 14 amino acids. Trimming removed 4 bases from V and 3 bases from J, with 12 bases in between. Germline CDR1 reads LNHNV; CDR2 reads YYDKDF (reference sequence). CDR3: CATSTGGGDYGYTF. CDR3 bases: TGTGCCACCAGCACCGGGGGGGGGGACTATGGCTACACCTTC. Full variable domain (missing parts from reference TRBV15 and TRBJ1-2): DAMVIQNPRYQVTQFGKPVTLSCSQTLNHNVMYWYQQKSSQAPKLLFHYYDKDFNNEADTPDNFQSRRPNTSFCFLDIRSPGLGDTAMYLCATSTGGGDYGYTFGSGTRLTVV.

The V and J genes are TRBV3-1 and TRBJ2-2; TRBD1 or TRBD2 may be the D gene (6 bases each). The V end lost 1 base, the J end lost 4 bases, and 16 bases lay between the germline ends. The CDR3 loop spans 17 amino acids. The germline V gene has CDR1 LGHDT and CDR2 YNNKEL (reference sequence). CDR3 sequence: CASSQVGAGGITGELFF. The CDR3 DNA sequence: TGTGCCAGCAGCCAAGTGGGGGCGGGCGGGATCACCGGGGAGCTGTTTTTT.

Regarding this clonotype: Just one base apart from a much larger clone, this may be a read error. This rearrangement joins TRBV20-1 to TRBJ2-3; 8 bases agree with TRBD1. This CDR3 has 18 residues. CDR1 is DFQATT and CDR2 is SNEGSKA in the germline V gene (reference sequence). V dropped 4 bases and J dropped 0; count of bases not matched to a gene: 15. The CDR3 reads CSAMGCFFTGGSTDTQYF. The CDR3 DNA reads TGCAGTGCTATGGGGTGTTTCTTTACAGGGGGGAGCACAGATACGCAGTATTTT.

Comments on this clonotype: The junction departs from germline at one end; a sequencing error may be responsible. V gene TRBV5-6 combines with J gene TRBJ2-5, with D unresolved. This CDR3 spans 16 amino acids. CDR1 and CDR2 (germline): SGHDT, YYEEEE. This CDR3 is CASSLAPGSRQETQYF. CDR3 bases: TGTGCCAGCAGCTTGGCCCCCGGCTCGCGGCAAGAGACCCAGTACTTT.

This clonotype showed up many times. The chain uses TRBV7-2 and TRBJ2-2; D is unclear. Germline loops: CDR1 SGHTA, CDR2 FQGNSA. CDR3 size: 15 residues. V lost 0 bases and J 4 bases, leaving 9 bases between the germline ends. The CDR3 DNA follows: TGTGCCAGCAGCTTAGCTCTGGAGAGCACCGGGGAGCTGTTTTTT. This translates into CASSLALESTGELFF.

This clonotype was detected only a few times. The chain uses TRBV5-6 and TRBJ2-1; 13 bases are shared with TRBD2. Germline V gene lookup returns CDR1 SGHDT and CDR2 YYEEEE. V was clipped by 5 bases and J by 3 bases; unmatched bases: 8. There are 17 residues in the CDR3. The CDR3 protein is CASSYRLAGGIYNEQFF. CDR3 sequence (DNA): TGTGCCAGCAGTTACCGACTAGCGGGAGGTATCTACAATGAGCAGTTCTTC.

In its sample, this clonotype was seen many times. V gene TRBV10-3 combines with J gene TRBJ2-5, with TRBD1 as a possible D gene (6 bases). The CDR3 runs to 13 residues. V was cut by 3 bases and J by 5 bases, with 10 bases left in between. Germline loops: CDR1 ENHRY, CDR2 SYGVKD. The CDR3, as DNA: TGTGCCATCAGTGAAAGGGGGACGGAGACCCAGTACTTC. This codes for CAISERGTETQYF.

V is TRBV5-8 and J is TRBJ2-2, with a weak D call TRBD2 (5 bases). V lost 4 bases, J lost 1 base, and 20 bases lay in between. The CDR3 runs 18 residues. Germline CDR1 and CDR2: SGHTS and YDEGEE. The CDR3 is CASSPPPSGNKNTGELFF. The CDR3 DNA is TGTGCCAGCAGCCCCCCCCCATCCGGGAACAAGAACACCGGGGAGCTGTTTTTT.

This clonotype has ten or more counts. The J gene is TRBJ2-3, the V gene TRBV20-1; 11 bases are shared with TRBD2. The germline gives CDR1 DFQATT, CDR2 SNEGSKA (reference sequence). The CDR3 runs 18 residues. V trimming: 3 bases; J trimming: 3 bases; junction bases outside the gene matches: 14. DNA for the CDR3: TGCAGTGCTAGTGGTAGCGGGAGGGCCCCGCCCCAAACAGATACGCAGTATTTT. This codes for CSASGSGRAPPQTDTQYF.

This clonotype turned up a few times. The chain combines TRBV12-5 with TRBJ2-1; 11 bases line up with TRBD2. Germline CDR1 is LGHNT and CDR2 is FRNRAP. This CDR3 spans 14 amino acids. After removal of 3 bases from V and 13 bases from J, the junction contained 8 bases not matched to a gene. CDR3 residues: CASGFGLAGGEQFF. The CDR3 nucleotides are TGTGCTAGTGGTTTCGGCCTAGCGGGAGGTGAACAGTTCTTC.

The chain carries TRBV6-6 and TRBJ1-1; possible D gene TRBD1, 5 bases. Germline CDR1 reads MNHNY; CDR2 reads SVGAGI (reference sequence). This CDR3 contains 14 residues. V lost 0 bases, J lost 1 base, and 6 bases lay in between. The CDR3 region is CASSYSDRNTEAFF. CDR3 DNA sequence: TGTGCCAGCAGTTACTCCGACAGGAACACTGAAGCTTTCTTT.